This T cell receptor beta chain emerged from a study of shared clonotypes between healthy human individuals (dated by TCRdb to about 2020). General notes on the study: The cohort comprised a couple of women and a few men aged 18 to 49 years. For each donor, CD4 naive and CD4 memory were each given three plates, CD8 naive was given two plates, and CD8 memory was given one plate. To estimate repertoire size and how much clonotype sharing occurs between individuals, the study deeply sequenced the blood TCR repertoires of about five healthy adults. Different laboratories and diverse techniques were used to prepare libraries and sequence TCR repertoires, to increase sequencing depth and limit assay-specific biases. Each donor's leukapheresis produced roughly between about 0.85 and 10 billion PBMCs.

Measured from the cysteine to the phenylalanine, the CDR3 is 13 residues long. CDR3 DNA is the only sequence kept; it has 39 bases, read in frame from the first base. Looking up the germline V gene yields CDR1 ENHRY and CDR2 SYGVKD. V loses 1 base of germline sequence and J loses 3 bases, and the interval between the two ends is 5 bases. TCR CDR3 regions were amplified from genomic DNA by multiplex PCR using the deep immunoSEQ assay. For each cell subset, the extracted genomic DNA was distributed evenly across all wells of several immunoSEQ 96-well plates, and each plate served as one replicate. For sorted subsets, each replicate PCR was loaded with about 0.2 ug genomic DNA, equivalent to approximately 27,000 T cell genomes. Purified libraries were measured with a Qubit 3.0 fluorometer, size-checked on a Bioanalyzer 2100, and measured again with the KAPA Library Quantification kit. Every immunoSEQ 96-well plate was sequenced on a separate single-read 150-cycle Illumina NextSeq 550 flow cell. In the original analysis: Because only junctional sequences without quality scores were contained in the immunoSEQ output, filtering matching that applied to full-length reads could not be performed. Sequences were annotated with PyIR, a Python wrapper for IgBLAST v1.9, using IMGT germline references to assign V/J genes and CDR3. Any read was removed if the V/J assignment was weak (E-value above 1e-6), the CDR3 was missing, or the read contained stop codons, out-of-frame junctions, or ambiguous translated residues. V3J clonotypes were defined by identical inferred V gene, J gene, and CDR3 amino acid sequence. Percentage overlap between repertoires was calculated by dividing the number of shared unique clonotypes by the size of the smaller repertoire. Three approaches were used to assess repertoire richness: RTK rarefaction, the Chao1 estimator, and Recon v2.1 estimates of unobserved clonotypes. For all TCRbeta clonotypes obtained by the gDNA method from a few donors, generation probabilities were computed with OLGA. TCRdb retrieved this table from immuneACCESS and kept in-frame rearrangements only. Not all clones are present; in checked studies, unresolved V genes account for under half, and no reason is known for the remainder. The V and J calls and clone size were taken over from that table, and D and trimming were inferred from the DNA. The sample includes 1.4 million to 1.5 million clones, with roughly 95% observed a single time. The ten largest clones represent over 1% of the sample.

With regard to this clone: The antigen it recognizes is unknown. No base quality values were provided; no much bigger clone lies one nucleotide off.

Overall results and qualifications from the work: Rarefaction of sorted-subset datasets indicated incomplete sequencing despite the large sequencing depth. Sampling was restricted to blood, and TCR repertoires in tissues likely differ from the TCR repertoires found in blood. Estimated clonotype richness was generally larger for naive than for memory subsets. When several donors were compared, the shared fraction of clonotypes was about 5.5% for naive CD4, about 4% for naive CD8, more than 2% for memory CD4, and around 0.37% for memory CD8. Pairwise subsampling led to the expectation that sequencing depth would affect the degree of clonotype sharing among donors. The small number of donors limited the genetic and exposure-history diversity represented. Compared with non-shared clonotypes, the clonotypes found in all four sorted-subset donors had higher generation probabilities.

The donors were healthy, HIV-negative adults who had no recently reported acute infections or vaccinations. Every donor was a Caucasian adult living in Nashville, Tennessee, USA. CD4+ T cells were enriched by magnetic negative selection; naive cells were then positively selected on CD45RA, and the negative fraction formed the memory subset. Blood was collected by leukapheresis, and PBMCs were isolated by Ficoll-Histopaque density gradient centrifugation and then cryopreserved in liquid nitrogen vapor phase. Analytical flow cytometry was used to check the purity and quantity of each magnetically sorted T cell population. Genomic DNA was isolated from each sorted fraction and quantified by UV absorbance on a Nanodrop 2000c.

The source of this sequence is a man aged 25-45 years in good health. The chain employs TRBV10-3 and TRBJ2-3; the D gene is not confidently resolved. Sequenced input: naive CD4+ T cells sorted from blood. The cell subset or site label on this specimen signifies: CD45RA+ positively selected. The encoded CDR3 is CAISEWDTDTQYF. The nucleotides are TGTGCCATCAGTGAGTGGGATACAGATACGCAGTATTTT.